This entry concerns a single T cell receptor (beta chain). This sample is part of a study of blood T cell repertoires in COVID-19. Generated by immunoSEQ multiplex PCR, the TCRdb table keeps only in-frame clones and is missing some. The data contain 90,000 to 130,000 clones, approximately 80% of them seen just once; the ten biggest clones take up roughly 0.89%. Germline CDR1 SGDLS, CDR2 YYNGEE. V lost 0 bases, J lost 4 bases, and 10 bases lay in between. CDR3 length: 14 residues. The chain employs TRBV9 and TRBJ2-5; possible D gene TRBD1, 5 bases. The specimen sequenced was peripheral blood. The sequence was obtained from a woman between 70 and 85 years old with acute or convalescent COVID-19. CDR3 nucleotides: TGTGCCAGCAGCGTAGGGAAGGGGCGAGAGACCCAGTACTTC. Translated: CASSVGKGRETQYF.